Below are 30 T cell receptor beta chains sequenced from a single sample in a study of T cells in women clearing cervical HPV infection. The repertoire was sequenced with immunoSEQ multiplex PCR; TCRdb's copy has only in-frame clones and lacks some. The sample is made up of roughly 20,000 clones, and the top ten hold around 5.2% of it. Sequenced input: blood buffy coat. These receptors came from a woman aged 18-70 years with a cervical HPV16 infection that either progressed to CIN3+ or cleared (not recorded which).

As for this clone: Read sequence stops 3 residues before the CDR3 end, and the germline J gene provides the missing end. The chain is built from TRBV2 and TRBJ2-7, with D uncertain. Germline V gene data show CDR1 as SNHLY and CDR2 as FYNNEI. The CDR3 totals 13 residues. V was cut by 4 bases and J by 1 base, with 8 bases left in between. This CDR3 is CASSAQESYEQYF. The CDR3 bases that were read are TGTGCCAGCAGTGCCCAGGAGTCCTACGAG.

For this clone: The CDR3 extends 3 residues past the end of the read, so its final part is completed from the germline J gene. The rearrangement links TRBV12-3 or TRBV12-4 to TRBJ1-4; D remains ambiguous. This CDR3 comprises 14 residues. The V end was cut by 3 bases, the J end by 8 bases, with 13 bases between. The CDR3 protein is CASSFQQVEEKLFF. The CDR3 bases that were read are TGTGCCAGCAGTTTTCAGCAGGTGGAAGAAAAA.

To note about this clone: The read falls 3 residues short of the CDR3 end, and the missing part is taken from the germline J gene. The J gene is TRBJ2-7, the V gene TRBV7-9, with D tentatively TRBD1 (6 bases). The V end was cut by 1 base, the J end by 3 bases, with 10 bases between. The CDR3 extends over 14 amino acids. Germline V gene data show CDR1 as SEHNR and CDR2 as FQNEAQ (reference sequence). CDR3 region: CASSLVRDNYEQYF. The DNA read from the CDR3 is TGTGCCAGCAGCTTAGTTAGGGACAACTACGAG.

In regard to this clone: The read ends 3 residues shy of where the CDR3 ends; the end is completed using the germline J gene. The rearrangement joins TRBV2 to TRBJ2-7; 9 nucleotides line up with TRBD1. CDR3 length: 14 amino acids. The germline V gene encodes CDR1 SNHLY and CDR2 FYNNEI. Trimming took 5 bases from V and 0 from J; bases not matched to a gene: 2. CDR3 amino acids: CASSRTGDSYEQYF. The CDR3 bases that were read are TGTGCCAGCAGTAGGACAGGGGACTCCTACGAG.

Concerning this clone: The missing CDR3 end, 3 residues past where the read stops, is filled in from the germline J gene. The V call is TRBV7-2, the J call TRBJ2-5; D unresolved. The germline V gene has CDR1 SGHTA and CDR2 FQGNSA. Trimming removed 5 bases at V and 1 base at J, with 11 bases between. This CDR3 is built from 14 residues. The CDR3 here is CASSPGLSQETQYF. CDR3 DNA (partial): TGTGCCAGCAGCCCCGGTCTGAGCCAAGAGACC. The full variable domain, completed using reference TRBV7-2 and TRBJ2-5, is GAGVSQSPSNKVTEKGKDVELRCDPISGHTALYWYRQSLGQGLEFLIYFQGNSAPDKSGLPSDRFSAERTGGSVSTLTIQRTQQEDSAVYLCASSPGLSQETQYFGPGTRLLVL.

Details on this clone: The read ends 3 residues early relative to the CDR3; the germline J gene fills the gap. The rearrangement uses TRBV10-2 and TRBJ2-5, with TRBD1 as a possible D gene (5 bases). Germline V gene sequence: CDR1 WSHSY, CDR2 SAAADI. CDR3 size: 13 residues. Deletions cut 0 bases from V and 7 bases from J, with 9 bases between. CDR3: CASSESGPWTQYF. Partial CDR3 DNA: TGCGCCAGCAGTGAGTCGGGGCCGTGGACC.

Note on this clone: Sequencing ends 3 residues short of the CDR3 end; the germline J gene provides the rest. The rearrangement joins TRBV10-3 to TRBJ2-2, with TRBD1 identical over 8 bases. Trimming removed 4 bases from V and 0 bases from J; junction bases left unmatched: 13. The length of the CDR3 is 19 residues. Germline CDR1 reads ENHRY; CDR2 reads SYGVKD. The CDR3 is CAISGQGARWRPNTGELFF. Partial CDR3 DNA: TGTGCCATCAGTGGGCAGGGGGCGCGATGGAGACCGAACACCGGGGAG.

Of note for this clone: From the germline J gene comes the end of the CDR3, since the read stops 3 residues before it. This rearrangement joins TRBV7-6 to TRBJ2-5; 16 nucleotides align to TRBD2. Germline loops: CDR1 SGHVS, CDR2 FNYEAQ. CDR3 length equals 17 residues. J gave up 5 bases and V 5 bases, and 8 bases lay outside the gene matches. The CDR3 bases that were read are TGTGCCAGCAGCGCGTGGGGACTAGCGGGGGGGCCGGAGACC. Encoded protein: CASSAWGLAGGPET. The full CDR3 is CASSAWGLAGGPETQYF. The variable domain in full, with the rest retrieved from reference TRBV7-6 and TRBJ2-5, is GAGVSQSPRYKVTKRGQDVALRCDPISGHVSLYWYRQALGQGPEFLTYFNYEAQQDKSGLPNDRFSAERPEGSISTLTIQRTEQRDSAMYRCASSAWGLAGGPETQYFGPGTRLLVL.

Worth noting for this clone: The read terminates 3 residues before the CDR3 end, so the remaining end is supplied by the germline J gene. The V call is TRBV19, the J call TRBJ1-6, with TRBD1 as a possible D gene (5 bases). Germline V gene lookup returns CDR1 LNHDA and CDR2 SQIVND (reference sequence). V lost 5 bases to trimming and J lost 5 bases, with 7 bases between them. The CDR3 covers 13 residues. The CDR3 region is CASSGADNSPLHF. The DNA read from the CDR3 is TGTGCCAGTAGTGGGGCCGATAATTCACCC.

To note about this clone: The CDR3 is cut off 3 residues early in the read; its end comes from the germline J gene. The rearrangement joins TRBV19 to TRBJ2-4; possible D gene TRBD1, 6 bases. CDR3 length: 15 amino acids. Germline CDR1 is LNHDA and CDR2 is SQIVND (reference sequence). The CDR3 bases that were read are TGTGCCAGTAGTCCGGACGCAGGGGCTGCCTATGGT. Protein: CASSPDAGAAYG. The full-length CDR3 reads as CASSPDAGAAYGQYF. The full variable domain, in which reference TRBV19 and TRBJ2-4 provide the parts outside the CDR3, is DGGITQSPKYLFRKEGQNVTLSCEQNLNHDAMYWYRQDPGQGLRLIYYSQIVNDFQKGDIAEGYSVSREKKESFPLTVTSAQKNPTAFYLCASSPDAGAAYGQYFGAGTRLSVL.

To note about this clone: The read gets to within 3 residues of the CDR3 end, and the germline J gene fills in the rest. This rearrangement joins TRBV20-1 to TRBJ2-7; 9 bases fit TRBD1. Germline CDR1 reads DFQATT; CDR2 reads SNEGSKA (reference sequence). The CDR3 has 14 amino acids. Germline trimming cut 5 bases from V and 5 bases from J; bases unmatched to any gene: 10. The CDR3 here is CSAPRQGGLHEQYF. The part of the CDR3 DNA that was read is TGCAGTGCTCCCCGACAGGGGGGCCTCCACGAG.

To note about this clone: The read halts 3 residues ahead of the CDR3 end, with the missing end drawn from the germline J gene. J is TRBJ2-7 and V is TRBV5-1, with 9 positions matching TRBD1. V lost 4 bases and J lost 6; bases outside the gene matches: 11. Germline CDR1 SGHRS, CDR2 YFSETQ. The CDR3 spans 15 residues. Here the CDR3 reads CASSGGTGLSSEQYF. The part of the CDR3 DNA that was read is TGCGCCAGCAGCGGCGGGACAGGGCTTTCATCCGAG.

Worth noting for this clone: The read comes to an end 3 residues before the CDR3 does, leaving the germline J gene to fill in the end. This chain joins TRBV5-1 and TRBJ2-7; tentative D call: TRBD1 (5 bases). V lost 0 bases, J lost 0 bases, and 7 bases lay in between. CDR1 is SGHRS, CDR2 YFSETQ, per germline. This CDR3 contains 14 residues. The part of the CDR3 DNA that was read is TGCGCCAGCAGCTTGGTGGACACCTCCTACGAG. Amino acids: CASSLVDTSYE. The whole CDR3 is CASSLVDTSYEQYF.

Regarding this clone: Sequencing ends 3 residues short of the CDR3 end; the germline J gene provides the rest. This rearrangement joins TRBV29-1 to TRBJ2-2, with 7 positions matching TRBD1. The CDR3 loop spans 14 amino acids. In germline, CDR1 is SQVTM, CDR2 ANQGSEA. The CDR3 protein is CSVRQGIGANVLFF. The covered CDR3 bases are TGCAGCGTGCGACAGGGAATTGGGGCCAACGTG.

Comments on this clone: The read stops 3 residues short of the end of the CDR3; the missing end is completed from the germline J gene. The V and J genes are TRBV7-8 and TRBJ2-6; 9 bases are shared with TRBD1. Germline V gene sequence: CDR1 SGHVS, CDR2 FQNEAQ. Trimming at V came to 5 bases and at J to 4 bases, leaving 12 bases not matched to a gene. This CDR3 contains 18 residues. The CDR3 loop reads CASSPPGQGNLGANVLTF. The sequenced CDR3 bases are TGTGCCAGCAGCCCACCGGGACAGGGAAACTTGGGGGCCAACGTC.

A word on this clone: Read data end 3 residues before the CDR3 end; the end is taken from the germline J gene. The V call is TRBV20-1, the J call TRBJ2-3; maybe TRBD1 (6 bases). The CDR3 consists of 14 residues. The germline CDR1 and CDR2 sequences are DFQATT and SNEGSKA (reference sequence). CDR3 amino acids: CSARDPRDNQPQYF. CDR3 DNA (partial): TGCAGTGCTAGAGATCCCAGGGACAATCAGCCG.

With respect to this clone: The CDR3 end is not reached by the read, which stops 3 residues before it; the germline J gene fills it in. J is TRBJ1-5 and V is TRBV6-1; a possible D gene is TRBD1 (6 bases). Germline-derived CDR1 and CDR2 are MNHNS and SASEGT. V lost 5 bases and J 3 bases, leaving 11 bases between the germline ends. CDR3 length equals 14 residues. The CDR3 here is CASSKGDNNQPQHF. CDR3 DNA, as far as it was read: TGTGCCAGCAGTAAAGGGGACAACAATCAGCCC.

The DNA read from the CDR3 is TGCGCCAGCAGCTTGGGAGGGGGCGGTCAGCCC. Translated: CASSLGGGGQP. The full CDR3 reads CASSLGGGGQPQHF. The chain joins TRBV5-1 to TRBJ1-5; 7 positions agree with TRBD1. The read ends 3 residues shy of where the CDR3 ends; the end is completed using the germline J gene. This CDR3 region has 14 residues. J gave up 6 bases and V 0 bases, and 3 bases lay outside the gene matches. Germline CDR1 and CDR2: SGHRS and YFSETQ.

With respect to this clone: The read ends 3 residues early relative to the CDR3; the germline J gene fills the gap. The genes are TRBV30 and TRBJ1-1, with 9 positions matching TRBD1. CDR3 size: 13 residues. Germline assignment: CDR1 GTSNPN and CDR2 SVGIG (reference sequence). The CDR3 sequence is CAWVQGASSPAFF. The sequenced CDR3 bases are TGTGCCTGGGTACAGGGGGCCTCTTCTCCA.

On this clone: The read terminates 3 residues ahead of where the CDR3 ends, so the germline J gene completes it. The gene calls are TRBV7-2 and TRBJ2-1, with 8 bases fitting TRBD1. The CDR3 is 15 amino acids. Germline loops: CDR1 SGHTA, CDR2 FQGNSA. The junction had 2 bases not matched to a gene; V was cut back by 3 bases and J by 1 base. The CDR3 sequence is CASSFDRGSYNEQFF. The sequenced part of the CDR3 DNA is TGTGCCAGCAGCTTCGACAGGGGATCCTACAATGAG.

The sequenced part of the CDR3 DNA is TGTGCCAGCAGTTATTCCCGGGGGGCCTACAATGAG. This gives the protein CASSYSRGAYNE. The whole CDR3 is CASSYSRGAYNEQFF. The chain has TRBV6-2 or TRBV6-3 and TRBJ2-1, with 7 bases lining up with TRBD2. The read terminates 3 residues ahead of where the CDR3 ends, so the germline J gene completes it. V lost 3 bases to trimming and J lost 2 bases; unmatched junction nucleotides: 4. The germline gives CDR1 MNHEY, CDR2 SVGEGT. This CDR3 has 15 amino acids.

With regard to this clone: The read halts 3 residues ahead of the CDR3 end, with the missing end drawn from the germline J gene. J is TRBJ1-5 and V is TRBV18, with 11 bases lining up with TRBD1. Germline loops: CDR1 KGHSH, CDR2 LQKENI. J was trimmed by 4 bases and V by 3 bases; bases with no gene match: 2. This CDR3 is 15 amino acids long. The CDR3 DNA, read in part, is TGTGCCAGCTCACCTGGGACAGGGGGAAATCAGCCC. Translated: CASSPGTGGNQP. The whole CDR3 region reads CASSPGTGGNQPQHF.

CDR3 sequence reads: CASSADRDYGYTF. The CDR3 bases that were read are TGTGCCAGCAGTGCGGACAGGGACTATGGC. The chain combines TRBV2 with TRBJ1-2; TRBD1 aligns across 8 bases. The read ends 3 residues shy of where the CDR3 ends; the end is completed using the germline J gene. The CDR3 is 13 residues long. V lost 4 bases and J lost 3; bases outside the gene matches: 1. Germline V lookup: CDR1 SNHLY, CDR2 FYNNEI.

With regard to this clone: Read coverage stops 3 residues before the CDR3 terminus; the germline J gene supplies the remainder. The sample contains more than one DNA sequence encoding this CDR3. The rearrangement links TRBV7-6 to TRBJ1-3; D remains ambiguous. The CDR3 spans 13 residues. Germline V gene lookup returns CDR1 SGHVS and CDR2 FNYEAQ. Trimming pared 1 base from V and 4 bases from J, leaving 5 bases between. The CDR3 sequence: CASSLGGGNTIYF. Partial CDR3 DNA: TGTGCCAGCAGCTTAGGAGGCGGAAACACC.

Worth noting for this clone: The CDR3 end falls 3 residues outside the read, so it is completed with the germline J gene. The chain uses TRBV11-2 and TRBJ1-1, with D unresolved. There are 13 residues in the CDR3. The V gene's germline CDR1 is SGHAT and CDR2 FQNNGV. Partial CDR3 DNA: TGTGCCAGCAGCTCGTCCTCGGGTCAGGAA. Amino acids: CASSSSSGQE. The entire CDR3 protein is CASSSSSGQEAFF.

As concerns this clone: The read comes to an end 3 residues before the CDR3 does, leaving the germline J gene to fill in the end. The rearrangement links TRBV19 to TRBJ2-5; the match to TRBD2 covers 9 bases. J lost 5 bases, V lost 8 bases, and 15 bases had no gene match. This CDR3 has 16 residues. The V gene's germline CDR1 is LNHDA and CDR2 SQIVND (reference sequence). CDR3 DNA (partial): TGTGCCAGTTCTTCCCTAGCGGGGCCAAGGGGGGAGACC. It is translated as CASSSLAGPRGET. The CDR3 in full is CASSSLAGPRGETQYF.

Notes on this clone: The read finishes 3 residues shy of the CDR3 end, and the germline J gene is used to complete it. The chain employs TRBV7-3 and TRBJ2-6, with a tentative D call TRBD1 (5 bases). Germline CDR1 reads SGHTA; CDR2 reads FQGTGA. Trimming left V 4 bases short and J 2 bases short, with 6 bases between. The CDR3 loop spans 14 amino acids. CDR3 region: CASSSQAGANVLTF. Partial CDR3 DNA: TGTGCCAGCAGCTCACAGGCTGGGGCCAACGTC.

Concerning this clone itself: The DNA ends 3 residues before the CDR3 does, and the rest of the CDR3 is filled in from the germline J gene. The chain joins TRBV4-1 to TRBJ2-2; D ambiguous. This CDR3 is built from 14 residues. Germline lookup yields CDR1 MGHRA and CDR2 YSYEKL. V was shortened by 4 bases and J by 5 bases, with 11 bases between the two germline ends. CDR3 DNA (partial): TGCGCCAGCAGCCCACATAAACTAACCGGGGAG. Amino acids: CASSPHKLTGE. The whole CDR3 protein is CASSPHKLTGELFF.

The CDR3 DNA, read in part, is TGTGCCAGCAGCCAAGGGACACCTCAAGAGACG. Translation: CASSQGTPQET. From start to end, the CDR3 is CASSQGTPQETQYF. This chain joins TRBV14 and TRBJ2-3; D is possibly TRBD1 (5 bases). The sequence runs out 3 residues before the end of the CDR3; the remainder is reconstructed from the germline J gene. This CDR3 comprises 14 residues. CDR1 and CDR2 (germline): SGHDN, FVKESK.

As for this clone: The read ends 3 residues early relative to the CDR3; the germline J gene fills the gap. The chain uses TRBV11-2 and TRBJ2-2; D is ambiguous. The CDR3 has 14 amino acids. Germline V gene data show CDR1 as SGHAT and CDR2 as FQNNGV. CDR3 region: CASRTAPEDSPLFF. The CDR3 DNA, read in part, is TGTGCCAGCAGAACAGCCCCGGAAGATTCACCG.